The table lists the clone carrying this T cell receptor (beta chain) with many counts. Its specificity is unknown. This sample is drawn from a study of Graves' ophthalmopathy and Graves' hyperthyroidism. Study outcomes and limitations: For separating ophthalmopathy from stable hyperthyroidism, a 13-signature model gave approximately 90% sensitivity and roughly 83% specificity.

Amplified material comprised TCR beta CDR3 regions derived from RNA transcripts. The first-round RT-PCR employed HTBI primers together with the Qiagen OneStep RT-PCR kit. A multiplex PCR was then performed as the second round. TCRdb used MiXCR to reprocess the multiplex PCR reads, holding one entry per CDR3 protein. The profile shows roughly 400,000 distinct CDR3 sequences, 18% of them singletons. PBMCs stemmed from under 11 ml of fresh peripheral blood. The receptor was derived from a woman between 18 and 30 years old with Graves' ophthalmopathy. Sequencing input: peripheral blood.

The CDR3 DNA reads as TGTGCCAGCAGCTTAGCCGGTTCAGGGGACCTGAACACTGAAGCTTTCTTT. Translating gives CASSLAGSGDLNTEAFF. V and J are TRBV7-6 and TRBJ1-1; D possibly corresponds to TRBD1 (6 bases). The CDR3 has 17 amino acids. Germline assignment: CDR1 SGHVS and CDR2 FNYEAQ. Trimming stripped 0 bases from V and 0 bases from J, with 14 bases between.